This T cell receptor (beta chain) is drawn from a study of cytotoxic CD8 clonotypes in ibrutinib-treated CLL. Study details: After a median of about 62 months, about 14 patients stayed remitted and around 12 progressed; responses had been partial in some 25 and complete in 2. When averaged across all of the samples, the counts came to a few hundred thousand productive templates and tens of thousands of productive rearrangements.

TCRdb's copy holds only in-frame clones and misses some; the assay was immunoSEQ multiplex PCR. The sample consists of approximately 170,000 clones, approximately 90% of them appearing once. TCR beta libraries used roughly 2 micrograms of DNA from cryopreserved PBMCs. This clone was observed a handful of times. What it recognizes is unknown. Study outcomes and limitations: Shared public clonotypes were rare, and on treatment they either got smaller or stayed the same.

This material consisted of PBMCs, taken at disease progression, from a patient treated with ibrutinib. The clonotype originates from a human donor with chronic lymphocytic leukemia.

CDR3 loop: CASRSGYNIQYF. The DNA for the CDR3 is TGTGCCAGCCGCTCAGGGTATAACATTCAGTACTTC. This rearrangement joins TRBV28 to TRBJ2-4, with D tentatively TRBD1 (5 bases). Germline CDR1 is MDHEN and CDR2 is SYDVKM. V gave up 8 bases and J gave up 7 bases, with 12 bases separating them. The CDR3 loop spans 12 amino acids.